This record looks at one T cell receptor beta chain sequence and its context. The entry originates in a study of blood T cell repertoires in COVID-19. Turning to the study itself: From the United States, Italy and Spain came samples of acute and convalescent COVID-19. PBMCs, B-cell-depleted T cells, or T cells were the source of the cDNA or gDNA that made up the material.

The CDR3 loop spans 17 amino acids. Germline V lookup: CDR1 LGHNA, CDR2 YNFKEQ. Deletions cut 4 bases from V and 2 bases from J, with 18 bases between. In the authors' workflow: Amplification of reference gene primers provided the estimated nucleated cell counts. The table came from immunoSEQ multiplex PCR; TCRdb's copy has only in-frame clones and leaves some out. The V and J calls and clone size come from that table; D and trimming were worked out from the DNA. The table lists 250,000 to 350,000 clones, 87% of them singletons, with roughly 2.3% in the top ten. The sequenced material came from peripheral blood. The clonotype comes from a young man with active or convalescent COVID-19. The V and J genes are TRBV4-2 and TRBJ2-1, with a tentative D call TRBD2 (5 bases). The CDR3 nucleotides read TGTGCCAGCAGCCCCCACGCCCAGCGGAAAACCTACAATGAGCAGTTCTTC. Amino acids: CASSPHAQRKTYNEQFF.